Below are 9 T cell receptor beta chains sequenced from a single sample in a study of OX40 agonist ivuxolimab in advanced cancers. Measured with immunoSEQ multiplex PCR; TCRdb has only the in-frame clones, and not every one. The data show some 31,000 clones, with around 80% seen just once and roughly 25% held by the top ten. Sequencing used CD4+ or CD8+ T cells sorted from blood, obtained in a trial of the OX40 agonist ivuxolimab. These receptors were taken from an adult with an advanced solid tumor such as melanoma, head and neck, liver or kidney cancer.

This clone appeared a single time. The chain's CDR3 is CASSLSQSTDTQYF. The CDR3 DNA sequence: TGTGCCAGCAGCTTGTCACAGAGCACAGATACGCAGTATTTT. The chain has TRBV7-9 and TRBJ2-3; D unresolved. CDR1 is SEHNR and CDR2 is FQNEAQ in the germline V gene (reference sequence). The CDR3 length is 14 residues. Trimming left V 3 bases short and J 0 bases short, with 7 bases between.

This clone was picked up one time. Additional DNA sequences in this sample encode the identical CDR3. The chain uses TRBV30 and TRBJ2-3; perhaps TRBD2 as D (7 bases). The CDR3 consists of 16 residues. Per the germline V gene, CDR1 is GTSNPN and CDR2 is SVGIG (reference sequence). Between the trimmed V and J ends, which lost 0 bases and 2 bases, there was a span of 15 bases. CDR3 protein: CAWSVGGGSPTDTQYF. In nucleotides, the CDR3 is TGTGCCTGGAGTGTGGGGGGCGGGAGCCCCACAGATACGCAGTATTTT.

The chain carries TRBV6-5 and TRBJ2-2; no firm D call. Deletions cut 6 bases from V and 0 bases from J, with 8 bases between. Germline V gene lookup returns CDR1 MNHEY and CDR2 SVGAGI. There are 14 residues in the CDR3. The CDR3: CASRQTANTGELFF. CDR3 DNA sequence: TGTGCCAGCAGACAGACCGCGAACACCGGGGAGCTGTTTTTT.

The chain combines TRBV11-2 with TRBJ1-5; the D gene is possibly TRBD1 (5 bases). The germline V and J ends were trimmed by 1 base and 3 bases, with 13 bases remaining between them. The germline gives CDR1 SGHAT, CDR2 FQNNGV. This CDR3 is 16 amino acids long. CDR3 residues: CASSLGTGGLNQPQHF. CDR3 DNA: TGTGCCAGCAGCTTAGGAACAGGAGGGCTCAATCAGCCCCAGCATTTT.

The chain uses TRBV6-5 and TRBJ2-7; D gene unclear. From germline, CDR1 is MNHEY and CDR2 SVGAGI. The germline V and J ends were trimmed by 7 bases and 2 bases, with 12 bases remaining between them. The CDR3 is 13 residues long. In DNA form, the CDR3 reads TGTGCCAGCACCTCGGACCTTACCTACGAGCAGTACTTC. Its translation: CASTSDLTYEQYF.

The chain uses TRBV15 and TRBJ2-5; 8 positions agree with TRBD2. The CDR3 consists of 16 residues. Unmatched junction bases numbered 10, after V lost 0 bases and J lost 7 bases. Germline V gene lookup returns CDR1 LNHNV and CDR2 YYDKDF (reference sequence). This CDR3 is CATSRDIGGAAMTQYF. DNA of the CDR3: TGTGCCACCAGCAGAGACATCGGGGGGGCCGCCATGACCCAGTACTTC.

This chain connects TRBV10-3 to TRBJ1-6; D not certain. Trimming shortened V by 0 bases and J by 7 bases, and 4 bases separated the two germline ends. Germline CDR1 and CDR2: ENHRY and SYGVKD. CDR3 size: 13 residues. The DNA of the CDR3 is TGTGCCATCAGTGAGTCGAGGAATTCACCCCTCCACTTT. It specifies CAISESRNSPLHF.

This chain connects TRBV10-2 to TRBJ2-7; D gene unclear. This CDR3 has 13 residues. The ends were cut back, 7 bases at V and 3 bases at J, with 13 bases in the middle. CDR1 and CDR2 (germline): WSHSY, SAAADI. CDR3 sequence reads: CASTPRWNYEQYF. CDR3 DNA: TGCGCCAGCACCCCCCGGTGGAACTACGAGCAGTACTTC.

The rearrangement joins TRBV5-1 to TRBJ2-7; 9 nucleotides align to TRBD2. Germline CDR1 is SGHRS and CDR2 is YFSETQ. The CDR3 extends over 15 amino acids. V gave up 4 bases and J gave up 5 bases; unmatched junction bases: 10. The CDR3 sequence: CASSLVGLALDEQYF. The CDR3 region has the DNA TGCGCCAGCAGCCTGGTGGGACTAGCTTTGGACGAGCAGTACTTC.